The next 16 T cell receptor beta chains were all read from a single sample in a study of shared clonotypes between healthy human individuals. Profiled with immunoSEQ multiplex PCR; TCRdb holds only in-frame clones, not every one. The sample lists fewer than 1.8 million clones, around 98.5% occurring once. Sequenced: naive CD4+ T cells sorted from blood. Subset here: CD45RA+ positively selected. Source of these receptors: a man aged 25-45 years in good health.

As DNA, the CDR3 is TGTGCCAGCAGCTTGCACGGGATCGAGCAGTTCTTC. Translating it yields CASSLHGIEQFF. The rearrangement links TRBV11-2 to TRBJ2-1; maybe TRBD2 (5 bases). The germline CDR1 and CDR2 sequences are SGHAT and FQNNGV. V was shortened by 3 bases and J by 10 bases, with 10 bases between the two germline ends. This CDR3 has 12 amino acids. The entire variable domain, with the rest obtained from reference TRBV11-2 and TRBJ2-1, is as follows: EAGVAQSPRYKIIEKRQSVAFWCNPISGHATLYWYQQILGQGPKLLIQFQNNGVVDDSQLPKDRFSAERLKGVDSTLKIQPAKLEDSAVYLCASSLHGIEQFFGPGTRLTVL.

In its sample, this clone was seen once. The chain couples TRBV9 to TRBJ2-1, with 7 nucleotides matching TRBD2. The germline V gene has CDR1 SGDLS and CDR2 YYNGEE. V shed 0 bases and J 6 bases; nucleotides not matched to a gene: 6. CDR3 size: 15 residues. The CDR3: CASSVAGGGGNEQFF. The CDR3 DNA reads as TGTGCCAGCAGCGTAGCGGGAGGCGGGGGCAATGAGCAGTTCTTC. Full variable domain (outside the CDR3, taken from reference TRBV9 and TRBJ2-1): DSGVTQTPKHLITATGQRVTLRCSPRSGDLSVYWYQQSLDQGLQFLIQYYNGEERAKGNILERFSAQQFPDLHSELNLSSLELGDSALYFCASSVAGGGGNEQFFGPGTRLTVL.

This clone is a singleton in its sample. Other DNA sequences from this sample encode an identical CDR3 as well. The genes are TRBV5-4 and TRBJ2-5; possibly TRBD1 for D (6 bases). Germline CDR1 is SGHNT and CDR2 is YYREEE (reference sequence). This CDR3 spans 13 amino acids. Trimming stripped 5 bases from V and 2 bases from J, with 10 bases between. CDR3 in DNA: TGTGCCAGCAGTTTTGGACAGCAAGAGACCCAGTACTTC. Amino acids: CASSFGQQETQYF.

The chain is built from TRBV6-1 and TRBJ2-7, with D possibly TRBD1 on 6 matching bases. The CDR3 runs to 13 residues. V was cut by 1 base and J by 11 bases, with 15 bases left in between. Per germline, CDR1 MNHNS and CDR2 SASEGT. The CDR3 DNA is TGTGCCAGCAGTGAAGTCGAGGAGGACAGAGAGTACTTC. This encodes CASSEVEEDREYF.

The chain is built from TRBV11-2 and TRBJ2-5; no firm D call. Trimming took off 0 bases at V and 2 bases at J, with 10 bases between the two ends. This CDR3 contains 15 residues. Germline CDR1 SGHAT, CDR2 FQNNGV. The chain's CDR3 is CASSLEPALQETQYF. The CDR3 bases are TGTGCCAGCAGCTTAGAGCCGGCTCTTCAAGAGACCCAGTACTTC.

The V and J genes are TRBV4-2 and TRBJ2-2; TRBD2 matches at 10 bases. CDR3 size: 15 residues. Germline CDR1 and CDR2: LGHNA and YNFKEQ. Trimming cost V 0 bases and J 8 bases; bases outside gene matches: 3. The chain's CDR3 is CASSQEPLAGGELFF. The CDR3 DNA follows: TGTGCCAGCAGCCAAGAGCCACTAGCGGGAGGGGAGCTGTTTTTT.

CDR3 region: CASSEQGLDTEAFF. CDR3 bases: TGTGCCAGCAGTGAACAGGGGTTGGACACTGAAGCTTTCTTT. V gene TRBV2 combines with J gene TRBJ1-1; perhaps TRBD1 as D (6 bases). The CDR3 runs 14 residues. The germline V gene has CDR1 SNHLY and CDR2 FYNNEI. Trimming stripped 2 bases from V and 3 bases from J, with 10 bases between.

The chain links TRBV27 to TRBJ2-6; 7 bases align to TRBD1. The CDR3 is 16 amino acids. Germline V gene sequence: CDR1 MNHEY, CDR2 SMNVEV (reference sequence). V shed 5 bases, J shed 2 bases, and the junction held 6 bases outside the gene matches. Here the CDR3 reads CASSNDRAPGANVLTF. As DNA, the CDR3 is TGTGCCAGCAGTAACGACAGGGCTCCTGGGGCCAACGTCCTGACTTTC.

The V call is TRBV6-5, the J call TRBJ2-6; D not resolved. This CDR3 region has 15 residues. Germline V gene data show CDR1 as MNHEY and CDR2 as SVGAGI. V was clipped by 1 base and J by 0 bases, with 4 bases between them. The CDR3 DNA sequence: TGTGCCAGCAGTTACTGGAACTCTGGGGCCAACGTCCTGACTTTC. Its translation: CASSYWNSGANVLTF.

This sequence joins TRBV5-1 and TRBJ2-7, with a tentative D call TRBD2 (6 bases). CDR3 length: 16 residues. The V and J ends lost 0 bases and 0 bases respectively, with 13 bases between them. CDR1 is SGHRS and CDR2 is YFSETQ in the germline V gene. The CDR3 sequence: CASSLVSRLDSYEQYF. CDR3 DNA: TGCGCCAGCAGCTTGGTATCGCGACTAGACTCCTACGAGCAGTACTTC.

The chain carries TRBV7-8 and TRBJ2-2; D tentatively reads TRBD1 or TRBD2 (5 bases each). Trimming took off 7 bases at V and 0 bases at J, with 18 bases between the two ends. The germline gives CDR1 SGHVS, CDR2 FQNEAQ. This CDR3 region has 17 residues. Written as DNA, the CDR3 is TGTGCCAGCACCCCAGTGGGGCTGGGGGCGAACACCGGGGAGCTGTTTTTT. This sequence encodes CASTPVGLGANTGELFF.

The J gene is TRBJ1-5, the V gene TRBV28; TRBD1 matches at 7 bases. V trimming: 6 bases; J trimming: 0 bases; junction bases outside the gene matches: 2. Germline V CDR1 and CDR2: MDHEN, SYDVKM. The CDR3 runs 14 residues. DNA of the CDR3: TGTGCCAGCAGGGGACAGTATAGCAATCAGCCCCAGCATTTT. The encoded protein is CASRGQYSNQPQHF.

Turning to this clone: One end of the junction is discordant with germline, which a read error may explain. The chain links TRBV27 to TRBJ2-1, with TRBD1 matching 7 bases. CDR1 MNHEY and CDR2 SMNVEV come from the germline V gene (reference sequence). CDR3 size: 12 residues. CDR3 sequence: CASRGIDRVGLF. For the CDR3, the DNA is TGTGCCAGCAGAGGGATAGACAGGGTCGGACTCTTC.

The J gene is TRBJ2-7, the V gene TRBV5-1, with 8 bases matching TRBD1. This CDR3 is 14 amino acids long. Germline CDR1 and CDR2: SGHRS and YFSETQ. V was clipped by 3 bases and J by 2 bases; unmatched bases: 4. This chain's CDR3 is CASSYGQGPYEQYF. CDR3 bases: TGCGCCAGCAGCTACGGACAGGGACCCTACGAGCAGTACTTC. Variable domain in full (rest from reference TRBV5-1 and TRBJ2-7): KAGVTQTPRYLIKTRGQQVTLSCSPISGHRSVSWYQQTPGQGLQFLFEYFSETQRNKGNFPGRFSGRQFSNSRSEMNVSTLELGDSALYLCASSYGQGPYEQYFGPGTRLTVT.

The genes are TRBV19 and TRBJ1-4, with a possible D match to TRBD1 (5 bases). Trimming took off 6 bases at V and 0 bases at J, with 17 bases between the two ends. This CDR3 spans 17 amino acids. CDR1 is LNHDA and CDR2 is SQIVND in the germline V gene (reference sequence). As DNA, the CDR3 is TGTGCCAGTAGACCGGGACGGTCGATTGCAACTAATGAAAAACTGTTTTTT. Protein product: CASRPGRSIATNEKLFF.

The chain uses TRBV6-1 and TRBJ2-3; possible D gene TRBD2, 6 bases. This CDR3 has 16 amino acids. Trimming pared 4 bases from V and 1 base from J, leaving 15 bases between. CDR1 and CDR2 (germline): MNHNS, SASEGT. CDR3 DNA sequence: TGTGCCAGCAGTGTAATGGGAGGCGGGGGCACAGATACGCAGTATTTT. Protein sequence: CASSVMGGGGTDTQYF.